This is a list of T cell receptor beta chains from one sample in a study of T cell repertoires in cytomegalovirus infection. TCRdb reprocessed the reads with MiXCR, giving one entry per CDR3 protein. Of some 940,000 distinct CDR3 sequences in the sample, around 29% were seen once. Antigen specificity for these receptors is unknown. This material consisted of cultured CD8+ T cells from PBMCs, taken from culture after CMV antigen stimulation. The receptors were gathered from a human donor in good health (CMV status not recorded). Some clones in this sample may be carry-over from other donors' samples. Each CDR3 is given without its conserved first and last residue.

length: 11
J: TRBJ2-2
V: TRBV29-1
CDR3: SVEPGATGELF

length: 13
J: TRBJ2-1
V: TRBV6-1
CDR3: ASSPGQGPYNEQF

length: 13
J: TRBJ2-3
V: TRBV7-3
CDR3: VSPPEVTSTDTQY

length: 12
J: TRBJ1-1
V: TRBV7-9
CDR3: ASRQPGPNTEAF

length: 11
J: TRBJ1-4
V: TRBV4-1
CDR3: ASGRGANEKLF

length: 10
J: TRBJ1-4
V: TRBV20-1
CDR3: SASGEYEKLF

length: 11
J: TRBJ1-3
V: TRBV7-6
CDR3: ATLATGRNTIY

length: 15
J: TRBJ2-1
V: TRBV6-2/TRBV6-3
CDR3: ASSSTFLAASYNEQF

length: 12
J: TRBJ2-7
V: TRBV9
CDR3: ASSVDNKAYEQY

length: 10
J: TRBJ1-1
V: TRBV7-2
CDR3: ASSPANTEAF

length: 12
J: TRBJ1-1
V: TRBV6-5
CDR3: ASSYGSGGSEAF

length: 12
J: TRBJ2-1
V: TRBV6-6
CDR3: ASIKGIGNREQF

length: 16
J: TRBJ1-1
V: TRBV2
CDR3: ASSRTGVGGSLNPEAF

length: 16
J: TRBJ2-2
V: TRBV7-9
CDR3: ASSLPSRGGTNTGELF

length: 13
J: TRBJ2-2
V: TRBV4-1
CDR3: ASSPGEQLAGELF

length: 13
J: TRBJ1-2
V: TRBV12-5
CDR3: ASGPTDSIYNGYT

length: 11
J: TRBJ1-1
V: TRBV19
CDR3: ASSMGRVTEAF

length: 16
J: TRBJ2-4
V: TRBV6-1
CDR3: ASSPRDRDLWPKNIQY

length: 15
J: TRBJ2-2
V: TRBV4-3
CDR3: ASSQDVGVSNTGELF

length: 11
J: TRBJ2-1
V: TRBV6-4
CDR3: ASSDRWGNEQF

length: 13
J: TRBJ2-1
V: TRBV15
CDR3: ATSRLAGFNNEQF

length: 14
J: TRBJ2-2
V: TRBV4-1
CDR3: ASSHPQGAWTGELF

length: 15
J: TRBJ2-4
V: TRBV6-1
CDR3: ASSGFQERLAKNIQY

length: 15
J: TRBJ2-1
V: TRBV7-2
CDR3: ASSLKGGRHSNNEQF

length: 13
J: TRBJ1-1
V: TRBV7-6
CDR3: ASSLEGRGGGEAF

length: 14
J: TRBJ1-1
V: TRBV6-1
CDR3: ASSDNTWSLNTEAF

length: 14
J: TRBJ2-1
V: TRBV19
CDR3: ASSISGTRFYNEQF

length: 13
J: TRBJ2-3
V: TRBV6-1
CDR3: ATIAGDLFTDTQY

length: 14
J: TRBJ1-1
V: TRBV9
CDR3: ASSVGAQGARTEAF

length: 11
J: TRBJ2-1
V: TRBV15
CDR3: ATSRPNYNEQF

length: 11
J: TRBJ1-2
V: TRBV20-1
CDR3: SFLDRAGYGYT

length: 12
J: TRBJ1-6
V: TRBV20-1
CDR3: SAVGRSYNSPLH

length: 13
J: TRBJ2-5
V: TRBV20-1
CDR3: SARDWTGGYETQY

length: 13
J: TRBJ2-2
V: TRBV7-8
CDR3: ASRINYANTGELF

length: 14
J: TRBJ2-1
V: TRBV29-1
CDR3: SVEGFQGALYNEQF

length: 13
J: TRBJ2-3
V: TRBV28
CDR3: ASSLEDFSTDTQY

length: 13
J: TRBJ1-1
V: TRBV4-1
CDR3: ASSYGGGGSPEAF

length: 15
J: TRBJ1-5
V: TRBV18
CDR3: ASSPPPPDRTNQPQH

length: 16
J: TRBJ2-5
V: TRBV5-1
CDR3: ASSLSLAGLDVQETQY

length: 13
J: TRBJ2-2
V: TRBV13
CDR3: ASSLGQINTGELF

length: 16
J: TRBJ1-3
V: TRBV6-5
CDR3: ASSQLPGQGFSGNTIY

length: 13
J: TRBJ1-2
V: TRBV4-3
CDR3: ASSQEPGPNYGYT

length: 13
J: TRBJ2-1
V: TRBV12-3/TRBV12-4
CDR3: ASSPGTETPDEQF

length: 11
J: TRBJ2-1
V: TRBV19
CDR3: ASSYGPSNEQF

length: 16
J: TRBJ2-2
V: TRBV7-8
CDR3: ASSLVSGNFPNTGELF

length: 13
J: TRBJ2-7
V: TRBV20-1
CDR3: SARDWIGPSYEQY

length: 15
J: TRBJ1-5
V: TRBV6-1
CDR3: ASSIERQGFGNQPQH

length: 12
J: TRBJ2-1
V: TRBV7-6
CDR3: ASGKAGTYNEQF

length: 15
J: TRBJ2-3
V: TRBV5-4
CDR3: ASSSTGTGILTDTQY

length: 12
J: TRBJ2-5
V: TRBV18
CDR3: ASSLSDREETQY

length: 12
J: TRBJ2-3
V: TRBV6-2/TRBV6-3
CDR3: ASSYFGATDTQY

length: 14
J: TRBJ1-1
V: TRBV20-1
CDR3: SARVRTGGSNTEAF

length: 12
J: TRBJ1-1
V: TRBV5-4
CDR3: ASRLKGENTEAF

length: 13
J: TRBJ2-1
V: TRBV7-8
CDR3: ASSSRDRPDNEQF

length: 11
J: TRBJ2-5
V: TRBV6-1
CDR3: ASSERREETQY